The 26 T cell receptor beta chains reported below all come from one sample, sequenced in a study of cytomegalovirus exposure and HLA in healthy donors. With 60 Vbeta and 13 Jbeta primers, the PCR was carried out. Data came from immunoSEQ multiplex PCR; TCRdb stores just in-frame clones and leaves some out. There are approximately 130,000 clones in the sample; about three quarters occur only once, and 3.4% lies in the top ten. What was sequenced was PBMCs. The receptors here all came from a man aged 25 to 45 in good health and CMV-seronegative.

The rearrangement joins TRBV6-4 to TRBJ2-3; 10 bases fit TRBD1. Looked up from germline, CDR1 is MRHNA and CDR2 is SNTAGT. The CDR3 is 16 residues long. V dropped 3 bases and J dropped 3; count of bases not matched to a gene: 6. CDR3 DNA sequence: TGTGCCAGCAGTGAGAGACAGGGGGCGAGGACAGATACGCAGTATTTT. It encodes CASSERQGARTDTQYF.

CDR3: CASSSGRQSEKLFF. CDR3 bases: TGTGCCAGCAGCTCAGGGCGACAAAGTGAAAAACTGTTTTTT. The V gene is TRBV11-2, the J gene TRBJ1-4; possibly TRBD1 for D (5 bases). Germline lookup yields CDR1 SGHAT and CDR2 FQNNGV. The CDR3 totals 14 residues. The ends were cut back, 4 bases at V and 7 bases at J, with 13 bases in the middle.

The chain recombines TRBV7-9 with TRBJ2-4, with D unresolved. Per the germline V gene, CDR1 is SEHNR and CDR2 is FQNEAQ (reference sequence). The CDR3 loop spans 16 amino acids. V was trimmed by 2 bases and J by 0 bases, leaving 11 bases between them. The CDR3, as DNA: TGTGCCAGCAGCTTATCAGTCAGTACAGCCAAAAACATTCAGTACTTC. Translation: CASSLSVSTAKNIQYF.

The chain combines TRBV18 with TRBJ2-3; no firm D call. CDR3 size: 14 residues. Germline CDR1 KGHSH, CDR2 LQKENI. V dropped 5 bases and J dropped 6 bases, with 15 bases sitting between them. CDR3 coding DNA: TGTGCCAGCTCAACACTTTCTTCTGGCGATACGCAGTATTTT. Translated: CASSTLSSGDTQYF.

The chain joins TRBV5-4 to TRBJ2-5; the match to TRBD2 covers 7 bases. J gave up 5 bases and V 2 bases, and 3 bases lay outside the gene matches. The CDR3 is 13 residues long. Germline V gene data show CDR1 as SGHNT and CDR2 as YYREEE (reference sequence). The CDR3 DNA sequence: TGTGCCAGCAGCTTCAGGGACTATGAGACCCAGTACTTC. It translates to CASSFRDYETQYF. The whole variable domain, remainder taken from reference TRBV5-4 and TRBJ2-5, is ETGVTQSPTHLIKTRGQQVTLRCSSQSGHNTVSWYQQALGQGPQFIFQYYREEENGRGNFPPRFSGLQFPNYSSELNVNALELDDSALYLCASSFRDYETQYFGPGTRLLVL.

V gene TRBV28 combines with J gene TRBJ2-5; TRBD2 aligns across 14 bases. The CDR3 has 17 amino acids. V was pared by 5 bases and J by 5 bases, with 10 bases of the junction left unmatched. Germline loops: CDR1 MDHEN, CDR2 SYDVKM. The CDR3 DNA is TGTGCCAGCAGTCCTATGGGGGGACTAGCGGGAGCGGAGACCCAGTACTTC. Translation gives CASSPMGGLAGAETQYF.

The rearrangement uses TRBV27 and TRBJ2-7; 8 bases align to TRBD1. Germline loops: CDR1 MNHEY, CDR2 SMNVEV (reference sequence). The CDR3 covers 15 residues. The J segment lost 3 bases and the V segment lost 2 bases, leaving 6 bases of the junction unmatched. CDR3 region: CASSLAAGGFYEQYF. In DNA form, the CDR3 reads TGTGCCAGCAGTTTAGCGGCAGGGGGCTTCTACGAGCAGTACTTC.

V usage is TRBV18 and J usage is TRBJ1-5; D perhaps matches TRBD1 (5 bases). The V gene lost 6 bases and the J gene lost 3 bases, with 9 bases spanning the gap. This CDR3 is 13 amino acids long. Germline V gene sequence: CDR1 KGHSH, CDR2 LQKENI. This CDR3 reads CASSVGVNQPQHF. The CDR3 region has the DNA TGTGCCAGCTCGGTAGGGGTCAATCAGCCCCAGCATTTT.

This chain connects TRBV5-4 to TRBJ2-3; 9 bases line up with TRBD1. CDR3 size: 15 residues. V trimming: 6 bases; J trimming: 4 bases; junction bases outside the gene matches: 9. CDR1 SGHNT and CDR2 YYREEE come from the germline V gene (reference sequence). The CDR3 DNA is TGTGCCAGCACAACTGGACAGGGGTTGGCAGATACGCAGTATTTT. Residues: CASTTGQGLADTQYF.

The rearrangement joins TRBV29-1 to TRBJ2-3, with TRBD2 matching over 13 bases. The CDR3 is 15 amino acids. V trimming: 7 bases; J trimming: 5 bases; junction bases outside the gene matches: 9. Germline V CDR1 and CDR2: SQVTM, ANQGSEA. CDR3 DNA: TGCAGCGCCAGCCCACTAGCGGGGGGGATAGATACGCAGTATTTT. Protein product: CSASPLAGGIDTQYF.

The chain links TRBV28 to TRBJ1-4, with 10 bases fitting TRBD1. V trimming: 9 bases; J trimming: 6 bases; junction bases outside the gene matches: 10. Germline values: CDR1 MDHEN, CDR2 SYDVKM. The CDR3 is made up of 15 amino acids. The CDR3 DNA reads as TGTGCCAGTACTCCCTGGGGGACAGGGGATGAAAAACTGTTTTTT. Its translation is CASTPWGTGDEKLFF.

This sequence joins TRBV9 and TRBJ1-2; possibly TRBD1 for D (5 bases). Germline CDR1 SGDLS, CDR2 YYNGEE. V was clipped by 4 bases and J by 8 bases, with 21 bases between them. CDR3 length: 15 residues. CDR3 protein: CASSYTGTSIGGYTF. The DNA for the CDR3 is TGTGCCAGCAGCTACACCGGGACTTCCATCGGAGGCTACACCTTC.

The chain carries TRBV30 and TRBJ1-5; 8 nucleotides align to TRBD1. The V gene's germline CDR1 is GTSNPN and CDR2 SVGIG (reference sequence). The CDR3 spans 20 residues. The J segment lost 0 bases and the V segment lost 2 bases, leaving 18 bases of the junction unmatched. The CDR3 is CAWSRVSTGGKVYSNQPQHF. In DNA form, the CDR3 reads TGTGCCTGGAGTAGAGTTTCAACAGGGGGGAAGGTATATAGCAATCAGCCCCAGCATTTT.

The chain joins TRBV6-1 to TRBJ1-2; TRBD1 matches at 9 bases. Per the germline V gene, CDR1 is MNHNS and CDR2 is SASEGT. The CDR3 spans 13 residues. Unmatched junction bases numbered 4, after V lost 6 bases and J lost 5 bases. The CDR3 is CASSGTGRYGYTF. CDR3 coding DNA: TGTGCCAGCAGCGGGACAGGGCGATATGGCTACACCTTC.

The chain employs TRBV5-4 and TRBJ1-1, with 9 bases fitting TRBD1. V was clipped by 5 bases and J by 4 bases; unmatched bases: 6. The CDR3 has 14 residues. CDR1 and CDR2 from the germline V gene are SGHNT and YYREEE (reference sequence). The CDR3 nucleotides are TGTGCCAGCAGAACGCCGGACAGGGGCACTGAAGCTTTCTTT. It specifies CASRTPDRGTEAFF.

This clone appeared a single time. The V and J genes are TRBV18 and TRBJ2-7; D is possibly TRBD1 (5 bases). V was cut by 1 base and J by 5 bases, with 6 bases left in between. The CDR3 spans 12 residues. The germline CDR1 and CDR2 sequences are KGHSH and LQKENI. The CDR3 sequence: CASSPQGDEQYF. DNA of the CDR3: TGTGCCAGCTCACCACAAGGGGACGAGCAGTACTTC.

The chain is built from TRBV6-1 and TRBJ2-3; the D is unclear. Germline V gives CDR1 MNHNS, CDR2 SASEGT. The CDR3 totals 18 residues. Trimming left V 1 base short and J 0 bases short, with 17 bases between. The CDR3 DNA reads as TGTGCCAGCAGTGAAGAGTCCCTACTTGTAACTAGCACAGATACGCAGTATTTT. Protein product: CASSEESLLVTSTDTQYF.

A single count supports this clone. V and J are TRBV9 and TRBJ2-2; D is perhaps TRBD2 (5 bases). V was clipped by 0 bases and J by 5 bases, with 14 bases between them. Germline loops: CDR1 SGDLS, CDR2 YYNGEE. The CDR3 consists of 16 residues. CDR3 amino acids: CASSVVGSGPTGELFF. In nucleotides, the CDR3 is TGTGCCAGCAGCGTAGTTGGCAGCGGTCCTACCGGGGAGCTGTTTTTT.

V and J are TRBV5-6 and TRBJ1-1, with TRBD1 matching over 9 bases. The CDR3 contains 16 residues. The germline CDR1 and CDR2 sequences are SGHDT and YYEEEE. The V segment lost 0 bases and the J segment 5 bases; nucleotides outside the gene matches: 8. In DNA form, the CDR3 reads TGTGCCAGCAGCTTGGCCCCGGGACAGGGTAAGACTGAAGCTTTCTTT. Protein: CASSLAPGQGKTEAFF.

The CDR3, as DNA: TGTGCCAGTAGTATAGATTGGGCTAGCGGTCCCTACAATGAGCAGTTCTTC. The encoded protein is CASSIDWASGPYNEQFF. The V and J genes are TRBV19 and TRBJ2-1; 7 positions match TRBD2. From germline, CDR1 is LNHDA and CDR2 SQIVND (reference sequence). J was trimmed by 2 bases and V by 0 bases; bases with no gene match: 7. This CDR3 contains 17 residues.

The chain uses TRBV29-1 and TRBJ2-1; 9 nucleotides match TRBD2. The CDR3 spans 16 residues. The junction had 7 bases not matched to a gene; V was cut back by 0 bases and J by 4 bases. Germline V gives CDR1 SQVTM, CDR2 ANQGSEA. CDR3 nucleotides: TGCAGCGTTGAAGATCTTGGGACTAGCCCATACAATGAGCAGTTCTTC. Translating it yields CSVEDLGTSPYNEQFF.

Comment on this clone: Other DNA sequences in this specimen translate into the identical CDR3. The CDR3 loop is CASSRQGNYEQYF. As DNA, the CDR3 is TGTGCCAGCAGCCGACAGGGTAACTACGAGCAGTACTTC. This sequence joins TRBV7-6 and TRBJ2-7, with TRBD1 identical over 7 bases. Germline trimming cut 5 bases from V and 3 bases from J; bases unmatched to any gene: 4. CDR3 size: 13 residues. Per the germline V gene, CDR1 is SGHVS and CDR2 is FNYEAQ.

V is TRBV14 and J is TRBJ2-2, with TRBD2 matching over 13 bases. J was trimmed by 1 base and V by 4 bases; bases with no gene match: 0. There are 16 residues in the CDR3. Germline V lookup: CDR1 SGHDN, CDR2 FVKESK. The CDR3: CASSRTSGGNTGELFF. The CDR3 DNA reads TGTGCCAGCAGCCGGACTAGCGGGGGGAACACCGGGGAGCTGTTTTTT. Full variable domain (rest looked up from reference TRBV14 and TRBJ2-2): EAGVTQFPSHSVIEKGQTVTLRCDPISGHDNLYWYRRVMGKEIKFLLHFVKESKQDESGMPNNRFLAERTGGTYSTLKVQPAELEDSGVYFCASSRTSGGNTGELFFGEGSRLTVL.

The rearrangement uses TRBV2 and TRBJ1-3; D remains ambiguous. Trimming took off 4 bases at V and 1 base at J, with 5 bases between the two ends. Germline loops: CDR1 SNHLY, CDR2 FYNNEI. The CDR3 loop spans 13 amino acids. The CDR3 loop reads CASSVFSGNTIYF. CDR3 coding DNA: TGTGCCAGCAGTGTATTTTCTGGAAACACCATATATTTT.

The CDR3 sequence is CASSETSGPNTGELFF. As DNA, the CDR3 is TGTGCCAGCAGCGAGACTAGCGGACCTAACACCGGGGAGCTGTTTTTT. The V gene is TRBV7-2, the J gene TRBJ2-2; 9 bases map to TRBD2. Per germline, CDR1 SGHTA and CDR2 FQGNSA. After removal of 5 bases from V and 2 bases from J, the junction contained 6 bases not matched to a gene. The CDR3 has 16 residues.

The chain links TRBV28 to TRBJ1-3; TRBD1 aligns across 7 bases. This CDR3 comprises 18 residues. From germline, CDR1 is MDHEN and CDR2 SYDVKM. V was clipped by 3 bases and J by 0 bases; unmatched bases: 11. CDR3 residues: CASSFGTEDLGSGNTIYF. CDR3 nucleotides: TGTGCCAGCAGTTTCGGGACAGAAGACTTGGGCTCTGGAAACACCATATATTTT.